The source of this T cell receptor beta chain is a study of T-cell reconstitution after alpha-beta-depleted transplantation in children. The CDR3 loop spans 14 amino acids. V lost 0 bases to trimming and J lost 2 bases, with 8 bases between them. Germline CDR1 and CDR2: LNHNV and YYDKDF (reference sequence). The library targeted TCRbeta and was prepared with unique molecular identifiers. MiXCR, run by TCRdb on the PCR reads, gives a single entry per CDR3 protein. The sample has more than 75,000 distinct CDR3 sequences, about a quarter seen once; the top ten hold about a fifth. The V gene is TRBV15, the J gene TRBJ2-7, with D tentatively TRBD1 or TRBD2 (5 bases each). The source of this sequence is a boy between 2 and 15 years old with acute lymphoblastic leukemia, due to receive a stem cell transplant. Sample: PBMCs, taken before TCRalphabeta/CD19-depleted stem cell transplant. The CDR3 here is CATSRERGTYEQYF. The DNA for the CDR3 is TGTGCCACCAGCAGAGAGAGGGGCACCTACGAGCAGTACTTC.